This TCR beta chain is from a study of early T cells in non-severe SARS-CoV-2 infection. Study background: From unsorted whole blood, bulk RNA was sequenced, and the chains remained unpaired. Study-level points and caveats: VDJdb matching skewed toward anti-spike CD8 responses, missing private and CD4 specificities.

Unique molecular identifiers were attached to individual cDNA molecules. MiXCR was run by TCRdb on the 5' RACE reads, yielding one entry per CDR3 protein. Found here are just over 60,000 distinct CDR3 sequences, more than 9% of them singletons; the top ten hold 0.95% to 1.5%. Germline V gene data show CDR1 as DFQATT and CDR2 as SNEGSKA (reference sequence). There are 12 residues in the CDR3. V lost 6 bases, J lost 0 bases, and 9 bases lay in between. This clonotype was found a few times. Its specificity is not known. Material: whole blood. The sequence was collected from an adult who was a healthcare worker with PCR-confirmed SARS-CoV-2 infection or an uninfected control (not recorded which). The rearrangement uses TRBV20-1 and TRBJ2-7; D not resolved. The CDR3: CSAPHVSYEQYF. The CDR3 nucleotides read TGCAGTGCGCCACACGTCTCCTACGAGCAGTACTTC.